The clone carrying this T cell receptor beta chain has ten or more counts. These data come from a study of prognosis after radiotherapy for stage I lung cancer. Multiplex PCR, run in two rounds, amplified TCR beta CDR3 from genomic DNA. The authors ran first-round PCR with primers specific to each TRBV and TRBJ gene. MiXCR, applied by TCRdb to the multiplex PCR reads, yields one record per CDR3 protein. Among more than 30,000 distinct CDR3 sequences listed, less than 35% were seen once. The J segment lost 3 bases and the V segment lost 0 bases, leaving 5 bases of the junction unmatched. Germline V gene lookup returns CDR1 SGHNT and CDR2 YYREEE (reference sequence). The CDR3 is made up of 15 amino acids.

This receptor was identified in a donor of 50 years or more with non-small cell lung cancer. The gene calls are TRBV5-4 and TRBJ1-2, with 7 bases fitting TRBD1. The sample here was PBMCs, taken before or after stereotactic body radiation therapy (not recorded which). DNA for the CDR3: TGTGCCAGCAGCTTGGGAGACAGGGAAGACTATGGCTACACCTTC. Translating it yields CASSLGDREDYGYTF.